Shown below are 17 T cell receptor beta chains from a single sample sequenced in a study of regulatory T cells in long-lasting Graves disease. Indicated time point: persistent/refractory GD, antithyroid drugs over 5 years with positive TRAb. PBMC RNA was the source of the TCR library. Assembly of TCR beta libraries relied on iRepertoire HTBI primers together with Arm-PCR of CDR3 regions. TCRdb called the multiplex PCR reads again in MiXCR, with one record for every CDR3 protein. The data hold roughly 500,000 distinct CDR3 sequences, with 20% observed a single time. Material: peripheral blood mononuclear cells (PBMCs), obtained when the disease was refractory, from a patient treated with antithyroid drugs. The source is a female donor with Graves disease.

This chain connects TRBV19 to TRBJ1-2, with 7 bases identical to TRBD1. Germline V CDR1 and CDR2: LNHDA, SQIVND (reference sequence). With V trimmed by 2 bases and J by 4 bases, 7 bases remained unmatched. The CDR3 is 15 amino acids. CDR3 nucleotides: TGTGCCAGTAGTATAACTACAGGGGTCGGCTATGGCTACACCTTC. The encoded protein is CASSITTGVGYGYTF.

This chain joins TRBV30 and TRBJ1-1; no clear D gene. Germline assignment: CDR1 GTSNPN and CDR2 SVGIG (reference sequence). The ends were cut back, 4 bases at V and 1 base at J, with 7 bases in the middle. The CDR3 contains 12 residues. The CDR3 nucleotides are TGTGCCTGGAAAAATCAGAACACTGAAGCTTTCTTT. Translating gives CAWKNQNTEAFF.

This clonotype was seen only a few times. The chain recombines TRBV12-3 or TRBV12-4 with TRBJ2-5, with D possibly being TRBD2 (5 bases). The CDR3 spans 13 residues. Trimming took 3 bases from V and 3 from J, leaving 8 bases between them. The DNA of the CDR3 is TGTGCCAGCAGTTTGATTAGCGAAGAGACCCAGTACTTC. Translated: CASSLISEETQYF.

As concerns this clonotype: A read error may explain this, as a much larger clone is one base away. In this CDR3 the conserved last residue, phenylalanine or tryptophan, is missing, so a read error is likely. V is TRBV3-1 and J is TRBJ2-5; D is ambiguous. Germline-derived CDR1 and CDR2 are LGHDT and YNNKEL (reference sequence). The CDR3 sequence is 14 residues long. Trimming shortened V by 0 bases and J by 2 bases, and 7 bases separated the two germline ends. CDR3 DNA: TGTGCCAGCAGCCAAGATACTTTTCAAGAGACCCAGTACCTC. Translation gives CASSQDTFQETQYL.

Points on this clonotype: A much more abundant neighbour one base away suggests this may be a read error. The chain links TRBV12-3 or TRBV12-4 to TRBJ1-1, with D possibly TRBD1 on 5 matching bases. V lost 3 bases and J 3 bases, leaving 11 bases between the germline ends. The CDR3 has 14 amino acids. This CDR3 reads CASSFWGIDTEAFF. The CDR3 region has the DNA TGTGCCAGCAGTTTTTGGGGGATAGACACTGAAGCTTTCTTT.

Ten or more counts support this clonotype. The CDR3 DNA reads as TGTGCCAGCAGTCCCCCCGGGGGTAGCGGGAGCAATGAGCAGTTCTTC. Its translation is CASSPPGGSGSNEQFF. The chain employs TRBV28 and TRBJ2-1, with 9 nucleotides matching TRBD2. CDR1 and CDR2 (germline): MDHEN, SYDVKM. CDR3 size: 16 residues. The trim removed 5 bases at V and 6 bases at J, leaving 11 bases unmatched.

For this clonotype: Mismatch with germline at one junction end may stem from a read error. The DNA for the CDR3 is TGTGCCAGCAGCTTAGACCACAGGGAGCCCTACGAGCAGTGCTTC. Its translation is CASSLDHREPYEQCF. The V call is TRBV5-8, the J call TRBJ2-7, with D possibly matching TRBD1 (6 bases). The CDR3 length is 15 residues. Per the germline V gene, CDR1 is SGHTS and CDR2 is YDEGEE.

The V and J genes are TRBV29-1 and TRBJ2-3; tentatively, D is TRBD1 (6 bases). The V end lost 4 bases, the J end lost 4 bases, and 15 bases lay between the germline ends. The CDR3 totals 14 residues. The germline CDR1 and CDR2 sequences are SQVTM and ANQGSEA. The CDR3 coding sequence is TGCAGCGTTGCTACCGGGACAAGCGCAGATACGCAGTATTTT. It encodes CSVATGTSADTQYF.

The V and J genes are TRBV5-1 and TRBJ2-1; 8 bases fit TRBD2. Losses at the gene ends were 6 bases for V and 12 bases for J; bases not matched to a gene: 14. CDR1 SGHRS and CDR2 YFSETQ come from the germline V gene. CDR3 size: 14 residues. CDR3 DNA sequence: TGCGCCAGCATGGGCGGGAGGCCCCCTTTCGGGCAGTTCTTC. It yields the protein CASMGGRPPFGQFF.

Concerning this clonotype: One end of the junction varies from germline; a read error may be responsible. V and J are TRBV27 and TRBJ2-7; unclear D gene. Germline values: CDR1 MNHEY, CDR2 SMNVEV (reference sequence). The CDR3 is 12 amino acids. DNA for the CDR3: TGTGCCAGCAGTTTACTTGGACGCGAGCGGTACTTC. It yields the protein CASSLLGRERYF.

This clonotype was detected a few times. The chain employs TRBV29-1 and TRBJ2-7, with 12 bases identical to TRBD2. Germline V gives CDR1 SQVTM, CDR2 ANQGSEA. CDR3 size: 14 residues. J lost 6 bases, V lost 0 bases, and 3 bases had no gene match. DNA of the CDR3: TGCAGCGTTGAAGATCCACTAGCGGGAGGCGAGCAGTACTTC. It specifies CSVEDPLAGGEQYF.

The chain combines TRBV27 with TRBJ2-7, with TRBD1 identical over 7 bases. Trimming cost V 6 bases and J 3 bases; bases outside gene matches: 8. The CDR3 totals 14 residues. In germline, CDR1 is MNHEY, CDR2 SMNVEV (reference sequence). The CDR3 loop reads CASRTGTVLYEQYF. As DNA, the CDR3 is TGTGCCAGCAGAACCGGGACAGTTCTCTACGAGCAGTACTTC.

This clonotype was counted many times. The chain combines TRBV7-9 with TRBJ2-7; the D call may be TRBD1 or TRBD2 (6 bases each). Germline CDR1 SEHNR, CDR2 FQNEAQ (reference sequence). V was trimmed by 4 bases and J by 4 bases, leaving 14 bases between them. The length of the CDR3 is 14 residues. CDR3 sequence reads: CASSSGRGRYEQYF. The CDR3 DNA reads as TGTGCCAGCAGCTCCGGTCGGGGGCGGTACGAGCAGTACTTC.

The rearrangement joins TRBV9 to TRBJ2-2; 9 bases map to TRBD1. Germline-derived CDR1 and CDR2 are SGDLS and YYNGEE. The V gene end was trimmed by 4 bases and the J gene end by 5 bases; junction bases not matched to a gene: 6. This CDR3 has 15 residues. The CDR3 region is CASSLRTGATGELFF. The DNA for the CDR3 is TGTGCCAGCAGCCTCCGGACAGGGGCGACCGGGGAGCTGTTTTTT.

J is TRBJ2-5 and V is TRBV30, with unresolved D. CDR1 and CDR2 (germline): GTSNPN, SVGIG (reference sequence). V was pared by 2 bases and J by 5 bases, with 9 bases between. The CDR3 length is 12 residues. CDR3 in amino acids: CAWSSIGETQYF. The CDR3 bases are TGTGCCTGGAGTTCCATCGGGGAGACCCAGTACTTC. Variable domain in full (rest from reference TRBV30 and TRBJ2-5): SQTIHQWPATLVQPVGSPLSLECTVEGTSNPNLYWYRQAAGRGLQLLFYSVGIGQISSEVPQNLSASRPQDRQFILSSKKLLLSDSGFYLCAWSSIGETQYFGPGTRLLVL.

This clonotype was found many times. The chain is built from TRBV11-2 and TRBJ2-1; 11 bases map to TRBD2. Germline CDR1 reads SGHAT; CDR2 reads FQNNGV. The length of the CDR3 is 16 residues. Germline trimming cut 5 bases from V and 0 bases from J; bases unmatched to any gene: 3. Here the CDR3 DNA reads TGTGCCAGCAGCCCAACTAGCGGGAGCTCCTACAATGAGCAGTTCTTC. Protein: CASSPTSGSSYNEQFF.

The chain links TRBV5-1 to TRBJ2-5; TRBD2 agrees at 10 bases. Germline V gene lookup returns CDR1 SGHRS and CDR2 YFSETQ. The CDR3 is made up of 17 amino acids. V lost 1 base to trimming and J lost 0 bases; unmatched junction nucleotides: 6. CDR3 sequence (DNA): TGCGCCAGCAGCTTGATTCGGGGACTAGCGTACCAAGAGACCCAGTACTTC. This codes for CASSLIRGLAYQETQYF. Together with reference TRBV5-1 and TRBJ2-5, the CDR3 gives the full variable domain: KAGVTQTPRYLIKTRGQQVTLSCSPISGHRSVSWYQQTPGQGLQFLFEYFSETQRNKGNFPGRFSGRQFSNSRSEMNVSTLELGDSALYLCASSLIRGLAYQETQYFGPGTRLLVL.